What follows are 9 T cell receptor beta chains derived from one specimen sequenced in a study of blood T cell repertoires in COVID-19. Data came from immunoSEQ multiplex PCR; TCRdb stores just in-frame clones and leaves some out. The data contain 150,000 to 200,000 clones, over 75% of them singletons. The sequenced sample consisted of PBMCs or T cells enriched from blood (not recorded which). Receptor source: a woman under 30 who had recovered from COVID-19.

The gene calls are TRBV12-3 or TRBV12-4 and TRBJ2-5; TRBD1 aligns across 7 bases. V lost 10 bases to trimming and J lost 0 bases; unmatched junction nucleotides: 5. The CDR3 length is 13 residues. Here the CDR3 DNA reads TGTGCCACGATGGGACAGAACCAAGAGACCCAGTACTTC. This sequence encodes CATMGQNQETQYF.

J is TRBJ2-6 and V is TRBV10-2; 8 nucleotides agree with TRBD1. The J segment lost 0 bases and the V segment lost 6 bases, leaving 13 bases of the junction unmatched. The germline CDR1 and CDR2 sequences are WSHSY and SAAADI. The CDR3 loop spans 19 amino acids. The CDR3 region is CASSEPGTGPLSGANVLTF. The DNA of the CDR3 is TGCGCCAGCAGCGAACCCGGGACAGGCCCCCTCTCTGGGGCCAACGTCCTGACTTTC.

The J gene is TRBJ2-2, the V gene TRBV15; D may be TRBD1 (6 bases). The V and J ends lost 9 bases and 0 bases respectively, with 14 bases between them. Germline lookup yields CDR1 LNHNV and CDR2 YYDKDF (reference sequence). This CDR3 contains 15 residues. The CDR3 sequence: CATSWDIANTGELFF. Written as DNA, the CDR3 is TGTGCCACGTCCTGGGACATCGCGAACACCGGGGAGCTGTTTTTT.

J is TRBJ2-7 and V is TRBV27; 7 positions agree with TRBD1. CDR1 is MNHEY and CDR2 is SMNVEV in the germline V gene (reference sequence). The CDR3 totals 13 residues. V lost 7 bases, J lost 4 bases, and 7 bases stayed unmatched. The CDR3, as DNA: TGTGCCAGCAAGGCGACAGGGCGGTACGAGCAGTACTTC. This sequence encodes CASKATGRYEQYF.

This chain connects TRBV19 to TRBJ1-2; 9 positions agree with TRBD1. Germline values: CDR1 LNHDA, CDR2 SQIVND (reference sequence). This CDR3 comprises 15 residues. V dropped 2 bases and J dropped 5; count of bases not matched to a gene: 6. This chain's CDR3 is CASSILGQGWYGYTF. CDR3 sequence (DNA): TGTGCCAGTAGTATATTGGGACAGGGTTGGTATGGCTACACCTTC.

The rearrangement joins TRBV28 to TRBJ2-2; D gene unclear. The CDR3 is 12 residues long. Germline CDR1 is MDHEN and CDR2 is SYDVKM. V lost 7 bases and J 6 bases, leaving 9 bases between the germline ends. The CDR3 is CASTSPPGELFF. The CDR3 nucleotides read TGTGCCAGCACAAGCCCACCCGGGGAGCTGTTTTTT.

This clone was counted only a few times. The gene calls are TRBV30 and TRBJ1-1; 7 bases agree with TRBD1. Losses at the gene ends were 4 bases for V and 7 bases for J; bases not matched to a gene: 12. From germline, CDR1 is GTSNPN and CDR2 SVGIG (reference sequence). This CDR3 contains 14 residues. CDR3 amino acids: CAWKTQGWFGEAFF. CDR3 DNA sequence: TGTGCCTGGAAAACACAGGGGTGGTTCGGTGAAGCTTTCTTT.

This sequence joins TRBV19 and TRBJ1-2, with TRBD1 as a possible D gene (5 bases). The V end lost 7 bases, the J end lost 4 bases, and 16 bases lay between the germline ends. Germline V gives CDR1 LNHDA, CDR2 SQIVND (reference sequence). The CDR3 contains 14 residues. CDR3 protein: CASKRGGPVYGYTF. CDR3 nucleotides: TGTGCCAGTAAAAGGGGAGGGCCCGTCTATGGCTACACCTTC.

This rearrangement joins TRBV28 to TRBJ1-2; weak D call: TRBD1 (6 bases). The V gene's germline CDR1 is MDHEN and CDR2 SYDVKM. The CDR3 totals 15 residues. The V gene lost 3 bases and the J gene lost 1 base, with 12 bases spanning the gap. CDR3 in DNA: TGTGCCAGCAGTTTTGCAGGGGATGTTAACTATGGCTACACCTTC. Translated: CASSFAGDVNYGYTF.